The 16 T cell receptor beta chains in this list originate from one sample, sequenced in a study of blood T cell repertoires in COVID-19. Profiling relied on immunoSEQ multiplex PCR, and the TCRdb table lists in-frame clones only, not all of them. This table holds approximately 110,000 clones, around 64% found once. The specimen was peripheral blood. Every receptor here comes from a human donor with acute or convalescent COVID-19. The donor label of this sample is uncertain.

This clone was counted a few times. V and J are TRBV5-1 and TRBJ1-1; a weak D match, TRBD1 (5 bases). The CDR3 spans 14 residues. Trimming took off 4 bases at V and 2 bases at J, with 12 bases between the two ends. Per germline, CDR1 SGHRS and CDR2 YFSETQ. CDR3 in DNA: TGCGCCAGCAGCCCGACGGACATAAACACTGAAGCTTTCTTT. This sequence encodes CASSPTDINTEAFF.

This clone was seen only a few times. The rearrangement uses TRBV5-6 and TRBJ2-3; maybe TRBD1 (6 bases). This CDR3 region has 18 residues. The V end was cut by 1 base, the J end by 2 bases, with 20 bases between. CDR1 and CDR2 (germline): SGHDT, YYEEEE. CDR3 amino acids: CASSLSDLWTAYTDTQYF. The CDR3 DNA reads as TGTGCCAGCAGCTTGTCAGATCTCTGGACAGCCTACACAGATACGCAGTATTTT.

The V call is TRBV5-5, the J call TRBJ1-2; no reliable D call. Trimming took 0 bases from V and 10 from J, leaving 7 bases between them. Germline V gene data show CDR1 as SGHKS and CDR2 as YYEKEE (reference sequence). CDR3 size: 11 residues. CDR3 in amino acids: CASSLVGFYTF. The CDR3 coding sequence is TGTGCCAGCAGCTTGGTCGGGTTCTACACCTTC.

The CDR3 DNA reads TGTGCCAGCAGCTTATGGACTAGCGCGAACAATGAGCAGTTCTTC. It yields the protein CASSLWTSANNEQFF. The chain uses TRBV7-8 and TRBJ2-1, with TRBD2 matching over 9 bases. There are 15 residues in the CDR3. Losses at the gene ends were 2 bases for V and 5 bases for J; bases not matched to a gene: 4. The germline V gene has CDR1 SGHVS and CDR2 FQNEAQ.

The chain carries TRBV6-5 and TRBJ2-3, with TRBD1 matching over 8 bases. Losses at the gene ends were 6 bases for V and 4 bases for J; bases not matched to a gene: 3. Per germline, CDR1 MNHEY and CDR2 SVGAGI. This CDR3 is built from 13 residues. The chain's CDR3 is CASSPQGADTQYF. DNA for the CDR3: TGTGCCAGCAGCCCACAGGGGGCAGATACGCAGTATTTT.

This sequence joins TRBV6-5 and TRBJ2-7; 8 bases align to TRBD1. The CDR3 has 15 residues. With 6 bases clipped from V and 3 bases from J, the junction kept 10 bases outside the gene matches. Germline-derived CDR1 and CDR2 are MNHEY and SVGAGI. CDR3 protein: CASRRRQGLFYEQYV. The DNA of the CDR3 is TGTGCCAGCAGGCGACGACAGGGGCTATTCTACGAGCAGTACGTC.

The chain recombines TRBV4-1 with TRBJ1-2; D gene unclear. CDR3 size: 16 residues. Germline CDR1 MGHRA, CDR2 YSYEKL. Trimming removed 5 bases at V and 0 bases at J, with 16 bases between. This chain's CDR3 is CASSTFRQAPNYGYTF. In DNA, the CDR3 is TGCGCCAGCAGCACCTTTCGGCAGGCACCTAACTATGGCTACACCTTC.

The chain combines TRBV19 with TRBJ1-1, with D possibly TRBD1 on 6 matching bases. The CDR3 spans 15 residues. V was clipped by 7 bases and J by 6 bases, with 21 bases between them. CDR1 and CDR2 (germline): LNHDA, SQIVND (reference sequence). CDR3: CASNPRGPGRAEAFF. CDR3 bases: TGTGCCAGTAACCCCCGGGGGCCGGGGAGGGCTGAAGCTTTCTTT.

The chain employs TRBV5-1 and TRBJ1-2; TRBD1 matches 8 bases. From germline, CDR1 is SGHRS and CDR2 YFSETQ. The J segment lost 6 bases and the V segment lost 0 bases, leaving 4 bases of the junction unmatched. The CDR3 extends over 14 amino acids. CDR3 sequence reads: CASSLAGQGNGYTF. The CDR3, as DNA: TGCGCCAGCAGCTTGGCCGGACAGGGTAATGGCTACACCTTC.

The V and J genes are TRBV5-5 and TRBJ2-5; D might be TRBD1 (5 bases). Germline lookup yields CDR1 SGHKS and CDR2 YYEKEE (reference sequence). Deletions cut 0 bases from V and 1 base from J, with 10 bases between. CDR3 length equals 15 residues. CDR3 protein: CASSLALTVQETQYF. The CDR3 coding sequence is TGTGCCAGCAGCTTGGCCCTGACAGTCCAAGAGACCCAGTACTTC.

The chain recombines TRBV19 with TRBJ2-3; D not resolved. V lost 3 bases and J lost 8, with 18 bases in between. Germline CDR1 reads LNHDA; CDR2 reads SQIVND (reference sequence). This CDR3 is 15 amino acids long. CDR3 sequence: CASSIGVATLGTQYF. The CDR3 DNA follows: TGTGCCAGTAGTATTGGTGTGGCGACCCTAGGTACGCAGTATTTT.

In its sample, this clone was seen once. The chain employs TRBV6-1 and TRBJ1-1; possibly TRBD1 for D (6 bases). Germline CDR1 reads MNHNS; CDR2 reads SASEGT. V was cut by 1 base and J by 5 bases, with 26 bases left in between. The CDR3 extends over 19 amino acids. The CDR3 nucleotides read TGTGCCAGCAGTGAAGGATTAGAAGGCCGTCGGGGGGCGCGGACTGAAGCTTTCTTT. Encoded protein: CASSEGLEGRRGARTEAFF.

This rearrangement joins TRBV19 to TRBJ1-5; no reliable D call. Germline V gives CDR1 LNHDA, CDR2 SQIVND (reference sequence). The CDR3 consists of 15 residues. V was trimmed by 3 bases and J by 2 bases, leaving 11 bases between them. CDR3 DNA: TGTGCCAGTAGTATTACCGGGGTTGGCAATCAGCCCCAGCATTTT. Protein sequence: CASSITGVGNQPQHF.

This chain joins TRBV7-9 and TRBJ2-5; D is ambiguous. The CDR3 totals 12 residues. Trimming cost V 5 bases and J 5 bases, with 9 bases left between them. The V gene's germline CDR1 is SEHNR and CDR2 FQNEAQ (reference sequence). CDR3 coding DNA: TGTGCCAGCAGCCCAGCGACGGAGACCCAGTACTTC. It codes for CASSPATETQYF.

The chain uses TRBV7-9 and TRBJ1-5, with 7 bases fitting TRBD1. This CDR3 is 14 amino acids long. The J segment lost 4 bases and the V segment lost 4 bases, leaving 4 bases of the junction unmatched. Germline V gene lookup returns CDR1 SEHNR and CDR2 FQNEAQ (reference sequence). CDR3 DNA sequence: TGTGCCAGCAGCTCGGGGGACAGTAATCAGCCCCAGCATTTT. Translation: CASSSGDSNQPQHF.

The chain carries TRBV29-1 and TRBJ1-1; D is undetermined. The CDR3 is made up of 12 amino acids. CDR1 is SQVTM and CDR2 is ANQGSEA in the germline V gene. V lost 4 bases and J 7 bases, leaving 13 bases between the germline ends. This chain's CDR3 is CSVGAQRGEAFF. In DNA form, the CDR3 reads TGCAGCGTTGGGGCCCAACGGGGTGAAGCTTTCTTT.